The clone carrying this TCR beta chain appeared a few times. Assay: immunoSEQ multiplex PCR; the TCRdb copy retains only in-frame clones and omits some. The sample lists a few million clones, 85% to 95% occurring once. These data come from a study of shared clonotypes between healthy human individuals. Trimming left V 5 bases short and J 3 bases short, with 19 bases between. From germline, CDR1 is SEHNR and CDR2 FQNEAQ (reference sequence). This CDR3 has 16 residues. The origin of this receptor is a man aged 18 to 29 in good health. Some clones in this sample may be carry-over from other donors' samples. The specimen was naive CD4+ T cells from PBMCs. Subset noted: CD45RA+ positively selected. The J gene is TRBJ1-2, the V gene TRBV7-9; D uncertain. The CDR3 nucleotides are TGTGCCAGCAGCCCGGACGGGGATCGCATAGACTATGGCTACACCTTC. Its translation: CASSPDGDRIDYGYTF. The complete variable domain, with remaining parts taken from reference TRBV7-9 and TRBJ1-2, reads DTGVSQNPRHKITKRGQNVTFRCDPISEHNRLYWYRQTLGQGPEFLTYFQNEAQLEKSRLLSDRFSAERPKGSFSTLEIQRTEQGDSAMYLCASSPDGDRIDYGYTFGSGTRLTVV.